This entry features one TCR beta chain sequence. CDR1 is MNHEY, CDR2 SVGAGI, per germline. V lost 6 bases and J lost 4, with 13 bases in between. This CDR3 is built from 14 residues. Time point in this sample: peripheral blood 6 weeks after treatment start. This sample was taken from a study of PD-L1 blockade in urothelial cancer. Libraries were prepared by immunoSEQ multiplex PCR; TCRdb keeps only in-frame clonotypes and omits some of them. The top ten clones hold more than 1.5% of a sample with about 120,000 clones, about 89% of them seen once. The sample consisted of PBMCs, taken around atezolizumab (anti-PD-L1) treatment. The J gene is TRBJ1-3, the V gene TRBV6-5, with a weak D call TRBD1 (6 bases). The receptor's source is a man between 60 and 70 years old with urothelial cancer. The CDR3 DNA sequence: TGTGCCAGCAGGACTTGGACAGACGGAAACACCATATATTTT. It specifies CASRTWTDGNTIYF.